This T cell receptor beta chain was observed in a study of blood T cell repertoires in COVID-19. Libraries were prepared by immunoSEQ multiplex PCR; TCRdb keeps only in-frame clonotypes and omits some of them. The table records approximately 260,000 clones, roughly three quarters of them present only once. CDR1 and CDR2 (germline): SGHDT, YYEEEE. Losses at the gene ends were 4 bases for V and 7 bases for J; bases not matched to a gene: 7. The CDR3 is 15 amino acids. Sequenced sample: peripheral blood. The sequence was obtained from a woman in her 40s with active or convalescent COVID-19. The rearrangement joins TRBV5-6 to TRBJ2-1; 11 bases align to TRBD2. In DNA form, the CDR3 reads TGTGCCAGCAGCCGACTAGCGGGGAGAATTAATGAGCAGTTCTTC. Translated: CASSRLAGRINEQFF.